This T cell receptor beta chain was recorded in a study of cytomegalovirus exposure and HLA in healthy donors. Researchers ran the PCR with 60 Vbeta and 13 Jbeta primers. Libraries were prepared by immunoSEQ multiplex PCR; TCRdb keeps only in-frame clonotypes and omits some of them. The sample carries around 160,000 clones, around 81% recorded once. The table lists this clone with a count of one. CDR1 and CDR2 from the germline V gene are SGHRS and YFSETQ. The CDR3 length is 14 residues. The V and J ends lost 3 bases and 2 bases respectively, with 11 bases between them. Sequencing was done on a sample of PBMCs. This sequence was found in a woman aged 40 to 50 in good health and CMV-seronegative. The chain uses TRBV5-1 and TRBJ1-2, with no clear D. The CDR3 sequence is CASSSSVSNYGYTF. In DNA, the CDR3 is TGCGCCAGCAGCTCCTCCGTAAGCAACTATGGCTACACCTTC. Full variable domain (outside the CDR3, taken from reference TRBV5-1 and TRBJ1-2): KAGVTQTPRYLIKTRGQQVTLSCSPISGHRSVSWYQQTPGQGLQFLFEYFSETQRNKGNFPGRFSGRQFSNSRSEMNVSTLELGDSALYLCASSSSVSNYGYTFGSGTRLTVV.